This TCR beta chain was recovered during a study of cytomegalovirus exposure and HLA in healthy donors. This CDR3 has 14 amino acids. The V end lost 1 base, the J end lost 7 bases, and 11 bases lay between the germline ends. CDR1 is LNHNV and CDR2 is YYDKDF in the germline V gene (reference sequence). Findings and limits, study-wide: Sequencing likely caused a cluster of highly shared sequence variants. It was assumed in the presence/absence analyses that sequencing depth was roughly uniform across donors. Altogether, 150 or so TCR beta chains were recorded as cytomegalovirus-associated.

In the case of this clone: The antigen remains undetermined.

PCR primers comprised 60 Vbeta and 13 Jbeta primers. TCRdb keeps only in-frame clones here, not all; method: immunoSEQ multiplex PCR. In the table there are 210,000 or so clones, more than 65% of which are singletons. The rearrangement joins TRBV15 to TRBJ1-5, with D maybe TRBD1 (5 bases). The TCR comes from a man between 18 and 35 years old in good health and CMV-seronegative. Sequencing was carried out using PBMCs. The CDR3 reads CATSRGGAGQPQHF. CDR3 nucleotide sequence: TGTGCCACCAGCAGAGGCGGGGCGGGACAGCCCCAGCATTTT.